What follows are 21 T cell receptor beta chains derived from one specimen sequenced in a study of blood T cell repertoires in COVID-19. Measured with immunoSEQ multiplex PCR; TCRdb has only the in-frame clones, and not every one. The sample consists of around 69,000 clones, roughly 84% of them appearing once. Material: peripheral blood. The origin of the receptors is a man aged 45-65 years with active COVID-19.

J is TRBJ2-7 and V is TRBV11-2; D is undetermined. The CDR3 sequence is 15 residues long. Germline CDR1 reads SGHAT; CDR2 reads FQNNGV. V was cut by 3 bases and J by 3 bases, with 15 bases left in between. Here the CDR3 reads CASSFPTSGLYEQYF. The CDR3 nucleotides read TGTGCCAGCAGCTTTCCTACATCGGGTCTCTACGAGCAGTACTTC.

The chain employs TRBV20-1 and TRBJ2-1, with 9 bases matching TRBD2. J was trimmed by 6 bases and V by 3 bases; bases with no gene match: 6. Germline V gene sequence: CDR1 DFQATT, CDR2 SNEGSKA (reference sequence). The CDR3 length is 14 residues. This chain's CDR3 is CSASLASGTNEQFF. The DNA of the CDR3 is TGCAGTGCTAGTCTCGCTAGCGGGACCAATGAGCAGTTCTTC.

The chain links TRBV3-1 (or the pseudogene TRBV3-2) to TRBJ2-7, with a weak D call TRBD1 (5 bases). CDR1 is LGHDT, CDR2 YNNKEL, per germline (reference sequence). The CDR3 consists of 16 residues. V lost 1 base and J 4 bases, leaving 17 bases between the germline ends. CDR3 sequence: CASSQGDSILPYEQYF. In DNA form, the CDR3 reads TGTGCCAGCAGCCAAGGCGACAGCATCCTACCTTACGAGCAGTACTTC.

The chain employs TRBV5-4 and TRBJ2-5; TRBD1 matches 10 bases. CDR3 size: 13 residues. After removal of 4 bases from V and 5 bases from J, the junction contained 2 bases not matched to a gene. Germline CDR1 SGHNT, CDR2 YYREEE (reference sequence). CDR3 protein: CASSRTGGETQYF. The CDR3 nucleotides read TGTGCCAGCAGCAGGACAGGGGGGGAGACCCAGTACTTC.

V is TRBV5-1 and J is TRBJ2-5; 12 bases line up with TRBD2. CDR1 is SGHRS and CDR2 is YFSETQ in the germline V gene. V shed 6 bases, J shed 4 bases, and the junction held 7 bases outside the gene matches. The CDR3 contains 15 residues. CDR3 coding DNA: TGCGCCAGCACCTCGACTAGCGGGAGTGGAGAGACCCAGTACTTC. It translates to CASTSTSGSGETQYF.

The chain employs TRBV7-9 and TRBJ2-7; D remains unclear. The CDR3 loop spans 12 amino acids. From germline, CDR1 is SEHNR and CDR2 FQNEAQ (reference sequence). The V gene lost 5 bases and the J gene lost 6 bases, with 11 bases spanning the gap. The CDR3 region has the DNA TGTGCCAGCAGCCGTAGCCGAAGCGAGCAGTACTTC. Amino acids: CASSRSRSEQYF.

The sample holds one count of this clone. The V gene is TRBV25-1, the J gene TRBJ2-3; 16 nucleotides match TRBD2. With V trimmed by 6 bases and J by 3 bases, 9 bases remained unmatched. Germline CDR1 and CDR2: MGHDK and SYGVNS. This CDR3 has 18 residues. The CDR3 DNA reads as TGTGCCAGCAGCCCAGTCCCGGGACTAGCGGGAGGGACAGATACGCAGTATTTT. Translated, it gives CASSPVPGLAGGTDTQYF.

This rearrangement joins TRBV7-9 to TRBJ2-5, with 11 bases aligning to TRBD2. CDR1 is SEHNR, CDR2 FQNEAQ, per germline (reference sequence). CDR3 size: 15 residues. V was pared by 5 bases and J by 4 bases, with 6 bases of the junction left unmatched. The CDR3 is CASSPNGLAGETQYF. The CDR3, as DNA: TGTGCCAGCAGCCCCAACGGACTAGCGGGAGAGACCCAGTACTTC.

The chain joins TRBV7-7 to TRBJ2-1; 10 bases align to TRBD1. The ends lost 6 bases at V and 5 bases at J; junction bases unmatched: 7. This CDR3 is built from 15 residues. Germline-derived CDR1 and CDR2 are SSHAT and FNYEAQ (reference sequence). The CDR3 spells CASSRDRGLNNEQFF. CDR3 coding DNA: TGTGCCAGCAGTAGAGACAGGGGGCTAAACAATGAGCAGTTCTTC. Full variable domain (missing parts from reference TRBV7-7 and TRBJ2-1): GAGVSQSPRYKVTKRGQDVTLRCDPISSHATLYWYQQALGQGPEFLTYFNYEAQPDKSGLPSDRFSAERPEGSISTLTIQRTEQRDSAMYRCASSRDRGLNNEQFFGPGTRLTVL.

The chain employs TRBV12-5 and TRBJ1-1; no clear D gene. Deletions cut 7 bases from V and 7 bases from J, with 13 bases between. The CDR3 contains 12 residues. CDR1 and CDR2 from the germline V gene are LGHNT and FRNRAP. In nucleotides, the CDR3 is TGTGCTAGTGTCAAGGAGGTGGGTGAAGCTTTCTTT. It translates to CASVKEVGEAFF.

This clone has only one observation. V gene TRBV5-1 combines with J gene TRBJ2-3; the D gene is possibly TRBD1 (6 bases). Germline V gene data show CDR1 as SGHRS and CDR2 as YFSETQ. V was pared by 1 base and J by 0 bases, with 12 bases between. The CDR3 loop spans 16 amino acids. The CDR3 DNA sequence: TGCGCCAGCAGCTTGAGGGGGTCCTCTAGCACAGATACGCAGTATTTT. Encoded protein: CASSLRGSSSTDTQYF.

The chain recombines TRBV3-1 (or the pseudogene TRBV3-2) with TRBJ2-7; possible D gene TRBD1, 7 bases. Per germline, CDR1 LGHDT and CDR2 YNNKEL (reference sequence). This CDR3 spans 15 amino acids. V was trimmed by 3 bases and J by 3 bases, leaving 15 bases between them. CDR3 in amino acids: CASSQGLTGDYEQYF. In DNA, the CDR3 is TGTGCCAGCAGCCAGGGACTTACAGGGGACTACGAGCAGTACTTC.

V and J are TRBV5-1 and TRBJ2-5; D gene ambiguous. Germline V gene lookup returns CDR1 SGHRS and CDR2 YFSETQ. V lost 4 bases and J 5 bases, leaving 15 bases between the germline ends. The CDR3 has 14 residues. CDR3 in amino acids: CASSLQVVGETQYF. The DNA of the CDR3 is TGCGCCAGCAGCCTCCAGGTTGTTGGGGAGACCCAGTACTTC. Using reference TRBV5-1 and TRBJ2-5 for the parts outside the CDR3, the full variable domain is KAGVTQTPRYLIKTRGQQVTLSCSPISGHRSVSWYQQTPGQGLQFLFEYFSETQRNKGNFPGRFSGRQFSNSRSEMNVSTLELGDSALYLCASSLQVVGETQYFGPGTRLLVL.

In DNA form, the CDR3 reads TGTGCCAGCAGTTACTCCTCCGGGGGGTACGAGCAGTACTTC. Protein: CASSYSSGGYEQYF. The chain has TRBV6-6 and TRBJ2-7; 7 bases agree with TRBD2. This CDR3 contains 14 residues. Unmatched junction bases numbered 3, after V lost 0 bases and J lost 4 bases. Germline loops: CDR1 MNHNY, CDR2 SVGAGI (reference sequence).

The V gene is TRBV29-1, the J gene TRBJ1-2; D unclear. The germline V gene has CDR1 SQVTM and CDR2 ANQGSEA. The CDR3 length is 14 residues. The V end was cut by 1 base, the J end by 0 bases, with 9 bases between. The CDR3 loop reads CSVEVLAANYGYTF. The CDR3 region has the DNA TGCAGCGTTGAAGTACTCGCGGCTAACTATGGCTACACCTTC.

The V gene is TRBV7-2, the J gene TRBJ2-7; unclear D gene. The germline gives CDR1 SGHTA, CDR2 FQGNSA. The germline V and J ends were trimmed by 5 bases and 0 bases, with 11 bases remaining between them. The CDR3 spans 14 residues. For the CDR3, the DNA is TGTGCCAGCAGCCATTACTATAGCTCCTACGAGCAGTACTTC. It specifies CASSHYYSSYEQYF.

The chain is built from TRBV5-4 and TRBJ2-3; possibly TRBD1 for D (5 bases). CDR3 length: 15 residues. The V end lost 0 bases, the J end lost 2 bases, and 10 bases lay between the germline ends. Germline assignment: CDR1 SGHNT and CDR2 YYREEE (reference sequence). Here the CDR3 reads CASSLAGSYTDTQYF. For the CDR3, the DNA is TGTGCCAGCAGCTTGGCAGGGTCTTACACAGATACGCAGTATTTT. The variable domain in full, with the rest retrieved from reference TRBV5-4 and TRBJ2-3, is ETGVTQSPTHLIKTRGQQVTLRCSSQSGHNTVSWYQQALGQGPQFIFQYYREEENGRGNFPPRFSGLQFPNYSSELNVNALELDDSALYLCASSLAGSYTDTQYFGPGTRLTVL.

The chain couples TRBV7-9 to TRBJ1-4; tentative D call: TRBD1 (6 bases). Trimming cost V 6 bases and J 2 bases, with 16 bases left between them. Germline V gene sequence: CDR1 SEHNR, CDR2 FQNEAQ (reference sequence). This CDR3 is built from 16 residues. The CDR3 region has the DNA TGTGCCAGCAGTTCCGTTGCTGGGGGCACTAATGAAAAACTGTTTTTT. Protein product: CASSSVAGGTNEKLFF.

The rearrangement links TRBV30 to TRBJ1-6, with TRBD1 as a possible D gene (6 bases). V was pared by 3 bases and J by 11 bases, with 11 bases between. Looked up from germline, CDR1 is GTSNPN and CDR2 is SVGIG (reference sequence). CDR3 length: 12 amino acids. Here the CDR3 reads CAWRDSKPPLHF. The CDR3 region has the DNA TGTGCCTGGAGGGACAGTAAGCCACCCCTCCACTTT.

This chain links TRBV19 with TRBJ2-1; maybe TRBD2 (5 bases). The CDR3 runs to 16 residues. Trimming took 1 base from V and 0 from J, leaving 10 bases between them. Germline V CDR1 and CDR2: LNHDA, SQIVND (reference sequence). The CDR3 here is CASSIGDYSSYNEQFF. DNA of the CDR3: TGTGCCAGTAGTATAGGAGACTATAGCTCCTACAATGAGCAGTTCTTC.

This clone showed up just a few times. The chain employs TRBV7-9 and TRBJ1-2; D unclear. Trimming left V 1 base short and J 0 bases short, with 9 bases between. The CDR3 loop spans 15 amino acids. Germline assignment: CDR1 SEHNR and CDR2 FQNEAQ (reference sequence). CDR3 nucleotide sequence: TGTGCCAGCAGCTTAGAGCCGCTAGCTAACTATGGCTACACCTTC. Translation: CASSLEPLANYGYTF. Together with reference TRBV7-9 and TRBJ1-2, the CDR3 gives the full variable domain: DTGVSQNPRHKITKRGQNVTFRCDPISEHNRLYWYRQTLGQGPEFLTYFQNEAQLEKSRLLSDRFSAERPKGSFSTLEIQRTEQGDSAMYLCASSLEPLANYGYTFGSGTRLTVV.